This TCR beta chain stems from a study of blood T cell repertoires in COVID-19. The overall study: Sites in the United States, Italy and Spain provided acute and convalescent COVID-19 samples. In each case, the material was cDNA or gDNA derived from T cells, B-cell-depleted T cells, or PBMCs.

TCRdb's copy holds only in-frame clones and misses some; the assay was immunoSEQ multiplex PCR. Here the sample spans about 190,000 clones, 70% to 80% being singletons. The CDR3 loop spans 17 amino acids. Looked up from germline, CDR1 is MNHEY and CDR2 is SMNVEV (reference sequence). V lost 5 bases to trimming and J lost 5 bases; unmatched junction nucleotides: 15. Sequenced: peripheral blood. The chain combines TRBV27 with TRBJ2-5; 9 nucleotides line up with TRBD2. The receptor comes from a man aged 50-59 years who had recovered from COVID-19. Written as DNA, the CDR3 is TGTGCCAGCAGTCAGGTTTTTAGCGGGAGAGGTCTGGAGACCCAGTACTTC. Translated, it gives CASSQVFSGRGLETQYF.